The source of this T cell receptor beta chain is a study of glioma-infiltrating T cells. General study findings and limits: Tissue and blood shared very few CDR3 sequences.

The J segment lost 4 bases and the V segment lost 2 bases, leaving 7 bases of the junction unmatched. CDR1 is SGHAT, CDR2 FQDESV, per germline (reference sequence). There are 16 residues in the CDR3. In its sample, this clonotype was seen a few times. The antigen is undetermined. Using RNA template, CDR3s of TCR alpha and beta were amplified with iRepertoire arm-PCR. TCRdb processed the multiplex PCR reads anew with MiXCR; each CDR3 protein has one entry. The sample lists about 130,000 distinct CDR3 sequences, under 30% seen once, with 27% in the top ten. The sequence was collected from a human donor with low-grade glioma or glioblastoma, undergoing nonglioma brain surgery, or in good health (not recorded which). The sequencing sample was made of glioma tissue, nonneoplastic brain tissue, or PBMCs (not recorded which). V and J are TRBV11-1 and TRBJ2-5; 10 bases line up with TRBD2. CDR3 DNA: TGTGCCAGCAGCTTAAGCCGTCGGACTAGCGGAGAGACCCAGTACTTC. It is translated as CASSLSRRTSGETQYF.